These 26 T cell receptor beta chains originate from one sample sequenced in a study of T cells expressing NK-cell markers. TCRdb re-called the 5' RACE reads and catalogs CDR3 proteins one per entry, DNA excluded. The sample spans under 500,000 distinct CDR3 sequences; the ten largest clones claim more than 7%. Source material: blood T cells: a sorted CD56 or NKG2C T cell subset, CD4+ or CD8+ T cells, or bulk PBMC T cells (not recorded which). Receptors originate from a woman between 18 and 69 years old in good health.

The genes are TRBV5-1 and TRBJ2-2. Germline loops: CDR1 SGHRS, CDR2 YFSETQ. The CDR3 has 12 residues. Here the CDR3 reads CASSKTTGELFF.

This rearrangement joins TRBV10-3 to TRBJ1-2. The germline CDR1 and CDR2 sequences are ENHRY and SYGVKD. The CDR3 is made up of 12 amino acids. The CDR3 region is CAISVTGGGYTF.

This chain connects TRBV11-2 to TRBJ2-4; TCRdb reports TRBD1, a call that lacks DNA to check it against. CDR3 length: 14 amino acids. CDR1 SGHAT and CDR2 FQNNGV come from the germline V gene. The CDR3 region is CASSLVGQKNIQYF.

The chain is built from TRBV6-1 and TRBJ2-3; the TRBD2 assignment by TCRdb is unverifiable without DNA. The CDR3 covers 15 residues. Per germline, CDR1 MNHNS and CDR2 SASEGT. This chain's CDR3 is CASSELALSTDTQYF.

The chain uses TRBV6-5 and TRBJ1-3; as DNA is missing, the TRBD1 call by TCRdb cannot be tested. The germline V gene encodes CDR1 MNHEY and CDR2 SVGAGI. The CDR3 has 16 residues. CDR3 residues: CASSSGEAQAGNTIYF.

The rearrangement links TRBV7-2 to TRBJ2-3; there is no DNA to check the TCRdb D call of TRBD2. Germline V gene lookup returns CDR1 SGHTA and CDR2 FQGNSA. The CDR3 consists of 15 residues. The CDR3 loop reads CASSLTAGGADTQYF.

V gene TRBV12-3 or TRBV12-4 combines with J gene TRBJ2-7; without DNA, the TCRdb call of TRBD1 cannot be checked. The CDR3 is 14 residues long. CDR3 region: CASSFGQGNYEQYF.

The chain joins TRBV10-2 to TRBJ2-1; TCRdb's D gene call, TRBD1, goes unchecked for lack of DNA. The CDR3 loop spans 17 amino acids. Looked up from germline, CDR1 is WSHSY and CDR2 is SAAADI. CDR3 region: CASSEFLGHGGSDEQFF.

The gene calls are TRBV4-3 and TRBJ2-2; with no DNA, the TCRdb D assignment of TRBD1 cannot be verified. CDR1 is LGHNA and CDR2 is YSLEER in the germline V gene. This CDR3 comprises 15 residues. The CDR3 here is CASSQRGLNPGELFF.

The chain combines TRBV4-3 with TRBJ2-1; without DNA, the TCRdb call of TRBD1 cannot be checked. This CDR3 is 15 amino acids long. CDR1 and CDR2 from the germline V gene are LGHNA and YSLEER. This CDR3 is CASSPSGSVYNEQFF.

The chain links TRBV6-5 to TRBJ2-5; absent DNA, TCRdb's TRBD2 call cannot be checked. The germline V gene has CDR1 MNHEY and CDR2 SVGAGI. This CDR3 has 16 amino acids. The CDR3 reads CASSYGTSGTQETQYF.

V and J are TRBV4-3 and TRBJ1-1. The CDR3 spans 12 residues. From germline, CDR1 is LGHNA and CDR2 YSLEER. The CDR3 sequence is CASSQDYGEAFF.

The chain combines TRBV9 with TRBJ2-3; TCRdb's D gene call, TRBD1, goes unchecked for lack of DNA. Germline-derived CDR1 and CDR2 are SGDLS and YYNGEE. This CDR3 is built from 13 residues. The CDR3 sequence is CASSQGAGDTQYF.

The rearrangement joins TRBV15 to TRBJ2-1; TCRdb outputs TRBD2, but without DNA this stays unchecked. The germline CDR1 and CDR2 sequences are LNHNV and YYDKDF (reference sequence). The CDR3 is made up of 14 amino acids. The CDR3 protein is CATSSRTLADQQFF.

The V gene is TRBV20-1, the J gene TRBJ2-2; no DNA is available, so the TRBD1 call from TCRdb remains unchecked. The CDR3 is 15 amino acids. Germline loops: CDR1 DFQATT, CDR2 SNEGSKA (reference sequence). This CDR3 is CSAVSGTLNTGELFF.

The rearrangement joins TRBV3-1 to TRBJ2-1; TCRdb's D call, TRBD2, is unchecked because there is no DNA. The CDR3 runs 15 residues. Germline V lookup: CDR1 LGHDT, CDR2 YNNKEL (reference sequence). CDR3 amino acids: CASSQDTSRVNEQFF.

This chain joins TRBV9 and TRBJ2-2. CDR3 size: 12 residues. Germline V gene sequence: CDR1 SGDLS, CDR2 YYNGEE. CDR3 sequence: CASSDWPGELFF.

The CDR3 loop is CASSQAGGVVAETQYF. J is TRBJ2-5 and V is TRBV4-2; the TCRdb D gene call, TRBD2, has no DNA to confirm it. The CDR3 spans 16 residues. Germline CDR1 reads LGHNA; CDR2 reads YNFKEQ.

The chain is built from TRBV28 and TRBJ2-7; the TRBD1 assignment by TCRdb is unverifiable without DNA. This CDR3 comprises 12 residues. Looked up from germline, CDR1 is MDHEN and CDR2 is SYDVKM. This CDR3 is CASSLLGDEQYF.

The chain has TRBV20-1 and TRBJ2-4; the D call of TRBD1 rests on TCRdb alone, since no DNA is present to check it. The germline V gene encodes CDR1 DFQATT and CDR2 SNEGSKA (reference sequence). The CDR3 contains 15 residues. Here the CDR3 reads CSATAGGTAKNIQYF.

The CDR3: CASSPDRSTDTQYF. This chain connects TRBV18 to TRBJ2-3; TCRdb lists TRBD1, though no DNA is available to test this call. The CDR3 has 14 amino acids. The germline CDR1 and CDR2 sequences are KGHSH and LQKENI.

The gene calls are TRBV9 and TRBJ2-5; TCRdb's D gene call, TRBD1, goes unchecked for lack of DNA. CDR1 and CDR2 from the germline V gene are SGDLS and YYNGEE. CDR3 size: 14 residues. Here the CDR3 reads CASSVGTGKETQYF. Drawing the rest from reference TRBV9 and TRBJ2-5, the complete variable domain is DSGVTQTPKHLITATGQRVTLRCSPRSGDLSVYWYQQSLDQGLQFLIQYYNGEERAKGNILERFSAQQFPDLHSELNLSSLELGDSALYFCASSVGTGKETQYFGPGTRLLVL.

The chain is built from TRBV7-7 and TRBJ2-1; lacking DNA, the TRBD2 call made by TCRdb goes unchecked. The CDR3 has 16 residues. Germline CDR1 and CDR2: SSHAT and FNYEAQ (reference sequence). This CDR3 reads CASSDKTSGDYNEQFF.

The chain uses TRBV10-3 and TRBJ2-5; lacking DNA, the TRBD1 call made by TCRdb goes unchecked. The CDR3 extends over 16 amino acids. Germline values: CDR1 ENHRY, CDR2 SYGVKD. CDR3 sequence: CAISVSGPSSQETQYF.

The CDR3 protein is CASSPRGRGDQPQHF. V gene TRBV12-3 or TRBV12-4 combines with J gene TRBJ1-5; TCRdb's D gene call, TRBD1, goes unchecked for lack of DNA. This CDR3 has 15 amino acids.

The chain recombines TRBV20-1 with TRBJ2-3; TCRdb gives TRBD2 as the D gene, but with no DNA this cannot be confirmed. Germline V CDR1 and CDR2: DFQATT, SNEGSKA (reference sequence). The CDR3 has 16 residues. CDR3 amino acids: CSAQGGAGGLTDTQYF.